This TCR beta chain was identified in a study of T cells after yellow fever vaccination. Overall study results and limits: Most clones from primary vaccination were detected again post-booster (just under 97% CD4, more than 85% CD8). It was the secondary response that reached its peak faster, day 5 versus 15, but it was weaker.

CDR3 length equals 14 residues. The V and J ends lost 4 bases and 4 bases, in that order; junction bases with no gene match: 8. CDR1 and CDR2 (germline): DFQATT, SNEGSKA (reference sequence). The table lists this clonotype with many counts. As yet, its antigen is unknown. TCR cDNA was made by 5'RACE template switching, adding a universal primer site and UMIs. TCRdb reanalysed the 5' RACE reads using MiXCR and keeps one entry per CDR3 protein. The sample has 150,000 or so distinct CDR3 sequences, more than 6.5% seen once. This receptor was identified in a man aged 25-40 years who received the YFV17D yellow fever vaccine. The sample was CD4+ T cells sorted from PBMCs, taken 10 days after the yellow fever booster vaccination. This chain connects TRBV20-1 to TRBJ1-1; TRBD1 agrees at 8 bases. CDR3 sequence reads: CSATSGGGGTEAFF. The CDR3 nucleotides are TGCAGTGCTACGTCAGGGGGCGGGGGCACTGAAGCTTTCTTT.